The sequence of this TCR beta chain was determined in a study of cytomegalovirus exposure and HLA in healthy donors. The PCR employed 60 Vbeta primers together with 13 Jbeta primers. Generated by immunoSEQ multiplex PCR, the TCRdb table keeps only in-frame clones and is missing some. The sample consists of about 60,000 clones, approximately 70% of them appearing once. Germline CDR1 reads MGHRA; CDR2 reads YSYEKL. The CDR3 spans 17 residues. J was trimmed by 6 bases and V by 2 bases; bases with no gene match: 15. The TCR originated in a woman in her sixties or seventies in good health and CMV-seropositive. Sequenced: PBMCs. V and J are TRBV4-1 and TRBJ2-7; 8 bases align to TRBD2. The CDR3 spells CASSQNPSGAGGGEQYF. CDR3 bases: TGCGCCAGCAGCCAAAACCCCTCGGGGGCGGGGGGTGGCGAGCAGTACTTC.